This T cell receptor (beta chain) was observed in a study of T cells in Graves' hyperthyroidism and ophthalmopathy. Across the whole study: At the time of initial diagnosis and before any treatment, peripheral blood was collected.

This CDR3 is 11 amino acids long. Germline V gene data show CDR1 as LGHDT and CDR2 as YNNKEL (reference sequence). Trimming took off 1 base at V and 8 bases at J, with 6 bases between the two ends. Study-wide findings and caveats: The model foresaw ophthalmopathy a median around seven months prior to onset. Ophthalmopathy was separated from stable hyperthyroidism by a 13 V-J model.

In its sample, this clonotype was seen many times. Its target is not known. TCR beta CDR3 regions were amplified from RNA transcripts. HTBI primers drove first-round RT-PCR of the TCR CDR3. TCRdb ran MiXCR on the multiplex PCR reads and lists one entry per CDR3 protein. The sample holds 300,000 to 450,000 distinct CDR3 sequences, around 14% seen once. The receptor was derived from a woman aged 55-75 years with Graves' hyperthyroidism. This rearrangement joins TRBV3-1 to TRBJ2-7; D gene ambiguous. The sequenced material came from blood. As DNA, the CDR3 is TGTGCCAGCAGCCAAGCCCGGAAGCAGTACTTC. Protein: CASSQARKQYF.